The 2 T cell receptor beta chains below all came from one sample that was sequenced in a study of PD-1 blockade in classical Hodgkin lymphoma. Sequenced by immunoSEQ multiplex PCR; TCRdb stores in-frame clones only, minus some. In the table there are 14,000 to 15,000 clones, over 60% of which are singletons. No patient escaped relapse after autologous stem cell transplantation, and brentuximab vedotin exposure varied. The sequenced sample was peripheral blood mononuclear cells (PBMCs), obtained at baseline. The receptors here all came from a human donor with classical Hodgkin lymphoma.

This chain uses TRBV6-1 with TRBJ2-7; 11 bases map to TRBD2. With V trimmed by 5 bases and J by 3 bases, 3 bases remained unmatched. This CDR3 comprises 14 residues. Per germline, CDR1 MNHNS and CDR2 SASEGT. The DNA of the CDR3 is TGTGCCAGCAGTCAAGGGACTAGCGGCTACGAGCAGTACTTC. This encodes CASSQGTSGYEQYF.

Written as DNA, the CDR3 is TGCGCCAGCAGTGAATCCAGGTGGGATGAAAAACTGTTTTTT. The encoded protein is CASSESRWDEKLFF. The chain has TRBV10-2 and TRBJ1-4; D ambiguous. V lost 3 bases, J lost 6 bases, and 11 bases lay in between. The CDR3 is made up of 14 amino acids. CDR1 is WSHSY, CDR2 SAAADI, per germline.